This T cell receptor beta chain came from a study of T cell changes during pregnancy in multiple sclerosis. The V gene's germline CDR1 is SGHAT and CDR2 FQDESV (reference sequence). Trimming removed 5 bases from V and 7 bases from J, with 22 bases in between. The CDR3 is 16 residues long. Assay used: immunoSEQ multiplex PCR; TCRdb lists only in-frame clones, some missing. The sample has approximately 40,000 clones, around 90% seen once. This clonotype was obtained from a female donor in good health, enrolled as a control in a pregnancy study. This rearrangement joins TRBV11-1 to TRBJ2-3, with TRBD2 as a possible D gene (6 bases). The specimen comprised CD4+ T cells from peripheral blood mononuclear cells, sampled in the third trimester of pregnancy. The CDR3 loop reads CASSRGGTAVTNTQYF. CDR3 DNA: TGTGCCAGCAGCAGGGGAGGAACCGCAGTAACGAATACGCAGTATTTT.